The source of this T cell receptor beta chain is a study of blood T cell repertoires in COVID-19. About the research overall: The samples span acute and convalescent COVID-19 from the United States, Italy and Spain. T cells, B-cell-depleted T cells, or PBMCs provided the cDNA or gDNA that served as material.

Per the germline V gene, CDR1 is MGHDK and CDR2 is SYGVNS. The CDR3 has 15 residues. V was trimmed by 2 bases and J by 6 bases, leaving 14 bases between them. Per the original methods: Cell counts per sample came from amplifying reference gene primers. Profiling relied on immunoSEQ multiplex PCR, and the TCRdb table lists in-frame clones only, not all of them. Clone size and the V and J calls come from that table; the DNA yielded D and trimming. The sample comprises about 170,000 clones, 88% of which are singletons, and 25% to 30% rests with the top ten. This sequence was found in a man aged 60 to 69 with acute or convalescent COVID-19. Material for sequencing was peripheral blood. V usage is TRBV25-1 and J usage is TRBJ1-5; tentative D call: TRBD1 (5 bases). In DNA, the CDR3 is TGTGCCAGCAGTGAAGGGGGGGAAGGCAGTCAGCCCCAGCATTTT. The encoded protein is CASSEGGEGSQPQHF.